These T cell receptor beta chains were read from a single sample in a study of T cells in Graves' hyperthyroidism and ophthalmopathy. TCRdb re-analysed the multiplex PCR reads in MiXCR, keeping a single row per CDR3 protein. The data hold 700,000 or so distinct CDR3 sequences, with around 15% observed a single time. The sequencing input was blood. These receptors were obtained from a man aged 18-30 years with Graves' hyperthyroidism. CDR3s include the opening cysteine and the closing phenylalanine or tryptophan. Each record gives: clone size, V gene, D gene, J gene, CDR3 protein, CDR3 DNA. The D gene is left open where the match is weak. Expanded clones are given a class, and other clones once, few, many or no size at all.

clone size: many; V gene: TRBV7-8; D gene: TRBD2; J gene: TRBJ2-1; CDR3 protein: CASSLDSLAVLNEQFF; CDR3 DNA: TGTGCCAGCAGCTTAGATTCACTAGCGGTCCTCAATGAGCAGTTCTTC
clone size: -; V gene: TRBV6-2/TRBV6-3; D gene: -; J gene: TRBJ1-5; CDR3 protein: CASSYWDTAAQHF; CDR3 DNA: TGTGCCAGCAGTTACTGGGACACTGCGGCCCAGCATTTT
clone size: many; V gene: TRBV30; D gene: -; J gene: TRBJ2-5; CDR3 protein: CAWNREETQYF; CDR3 DNA: TGTGCCTGGAACCGGGAAGAGACCCAGTACTTC
clone size: few; V gene: TRBV9; D gene: TRBD2; J gene: TRBJ2-7; CDR3 protein: CASSPEGLASYEQYF; CDR3 DNA: TGTGCCAGCAGCCCCGAGGGACTAGCATCTTACGAGCAGTACTTC
clone size: many; V gene: TRBV6-1; D gene: TRBD2; J gene: TRBJ2-7; CDR3 protein: CASRPVAGEQYF; CDR3 DNA: TGTGCCAGCAGACCCGTAGCGGGCGAGCAGTACTTC
clone size: few; V gene: TRBV4-1; D gene: TRBD1; J gene: TRBJ1-5; CDR3 protein: CASSQETGVRNQPQHF; CDR3 DNA: TGCGCCAGCAGCCAAGAGACAGGGGTTCGCAATCAGCCCCAGCATTTT
clone size: many; V gene: TRBV20-1; D gene: -; J gene: TRBJ2-5; CDR3 protein: CSASPQGETQYF; CDR3 DNA: TGCAGTGCTAGTCCCCAGGGGGAGACCCAGTACTTC
clone size: many; V gene: TRBV6-7; D gene: TRBD1; J gene: TRBJ1-2; CDR3 protein: CASSPRDRLDGYTF; CDR3 DNA: TGTGCCAGCAGTCCTAGGGACAGGCTAGATGGCTACACCTTC
clone size: few; V gene: TRBV24-1; D gene: TRBD1; J gene: TRBJ2-6; CDR3 protein: CATSDPTGVSSGANVLTF; CDR3 DNA: TGTGCCACCAGTGATCCGACAGGGGTTAGCTCTGGGGCCAACGTCCTGACTTTC
clone size: few; V gene: TRBV5-1; D gene: -; J gene: TRBJ2-2; CDR3 protein: CASSLKGMGTGELFF; CDR3 DNA: TGCGCCAGCAGCTTGAAGGGGATGGGCACCGGGGAGCTGTTTTTT
clone size: few; V gene: TRBV15; D gene: -; J gene: TRBJ2-2; CDR3 protein: CATSARGGELFF; CDR3 DNA: TGTGCCACCAGCGCGCGGGGCGGGGAGCTGTTTTTT
clone size: many; V gene: TRBV29-1; D gene: -; J gene: TRBJ1-4; CDR3 protein: CSAVHGWDNEKLFF; CDR3 DNA: TGCAGCGCCGTACATGGGTGGGATAATGAAAAACTGTTTTTT
clone size: many; V gene: TRBV6-6; D gene: -; J gene: TRBJ2-7; CDR3 protein: CASSYSWGKKTYEQYF; CDR3 DNA: TGTGCCAGCAGTTACTCGTGGGGGAAAAAGACCTACGAGCAGTACTTC
clone size: -; V gene: TRBV6-2/TRBV6-3; D gene: -; J gene: TRBJ2-1; CDR3 protein: CASSPGRALFNEQFF; CDR3 DNA: TGTGCCAGCAGTCCAGGACGAGCCCTCTTCAATGAGCAGTTCTTC
clone size: -; V gene: TRBV5-6; D gene: -; J gene: TRBJ1-2; CDR3 protein: CASSSPGLIHGYTF; CDR3 DNA: TGTGCCAGCAGCTCCCCCGGACTGATTCATGGCTACACCTTC
clone size: few; V gene: TRBV24-1; D gene: -; J gene: TRBJ1-4; CDR3 protein: CAASDSTVTNEKLFF; CDR3 DNA: TGTGCCGCCAGTGACTCGACAGTAACTAATGAAAAACTGTTTTTT
clone size: few; V gene: TRBV11-2; D gene: TRBD2; J gene: TRBJ2-5; CDR3 protein: CASSLVLAGAAQYF; CDR3 DNA: TGTGCCAGCAGCTTAGTACTAGCGGGGGCGGCCCAGTACTTC
clone size: -; V gene: TRBV6-9; D gene: -; J gene: TRBJ2-7; CDR3 protein: CASSFMTNYEQYF; CDR3 DNA: TGTGCCAGCAGTTTTATGACCAACTACGAGCAGTACTTC
clone size: -; V gene: TRBV19; D gene: TRBD2; J gene: TRBJ2-7; CDR3 protein: CASSTQTSVEQYF; CDR3 DNA: TGTGCCAGTAGTACCCAGACTAGCGTCGAGCAGTACTTC
clone size: many; V gene: TRBV30; D gene: -; J gene: TRBJ2-4; CDR3 protein: CAWRTTAKNIQYF; CDR3 DNA: TGTGCCTGGAGGACGACAGCCAAAAACATTCAGTACTTC
clone size: -; V gene: TRBV9; D gene: -; J gene: TRBJ2-3; CDR3 protein: CATSLGTGRRTDTQYF; CDR3 DNA: TGTGCCACCTCCCTTGGTACCGGGAGACGAACAGATACGCAGTATTTT
clone size: few; V gene: TRBV13; D gene: TRBD1; J gene: TRBJ2-7; CDR3 protein: CASRRDRVSSYEQYF; CDR3 DNA: TGTGCCAGCAGGCGGGACAGGGTGAGCTCCTACGAGCAGTACTTC
clone size: few; V gene: TRBV11-1; D gene: -; J gene: TRBJ1-3; CDR3 protein: CASSSRSGNTIYF; CDR3 DNA: TGTGCCAGCAGCTCAAGATCTGGAAACACCATATATTTT
clone size: few; V gene: TRBV29-1; D gene: -; J gene: TRBJ2-7; CDR3 protein: CSVASRGTYEQYF; CDR3 DNA: TGCAGCGTTGCGTCGCGGGGTACCTACGAGCAGTACTTC
clone size: -; V gene: TRBV5-1; D gene: TRBD2; J gene: TRBJ2-1; CDR3 protein: CASSSVAGGLNEQFF; CDR3 DNA: TGCGCCAGCAGCTCAGTAGCGGGAGGTTTAAATGAGCAGTTCTTC
clone size: many; V gene: TRBV28; D gene: TRBD2; J gene: TRBJ2-5; CDR3 protein: CASSLAGAGHLRETQYF; CDR3 DNA: TGTGCCAGCTCCCTAGCGGGGGCGGGACACCTCCGGGAGACCCAGTACTTC
clone size: few; V gene: TRBV19; D gene: -; J gene: TRBJ2-7; CDR3 protein: CASSIILTGFYEQYF; CDR3 DNA: TGTGCCAGTAGTATCATATTAACAGGTTTCTACGAGCAGTACTTC
clone size: -; V gene: TRBV30; D gene: -; J gene: TRBJ2-7; CDR3 protein: CAWSVVSLEQYF; CDR3 DNA: TGTGCCTGGAGTGTAGTCTCTCTCGAGCAGTACTTC
clone size: -; V gene: TRBV20-1; D gene: -; J gene: TRBJ2-1; CDR3 protein: CSAERNYNEQFF; CDR3 DNA: TGCAGTGCCGAGCGGAACTACAATGAGCAGTTCTTC
clone size: few; V gene: TRBV20-1; D gene: -; J gene: TRBJ2-3; CDR3 protein: CSARRPAGTDTQYF; CDR3 DNA: TGCAGTGCTAGACGCCCCGCAGGCACAGATACGCAGTATTTT
clone size: few; V gene: TRBV5-1; D gene: TRBD1; J gene: TRBJ2-7; CDR3 protein: CASSPMGQGNEQYF; CDR3 DNA: TGCGCCAGCAGCCCCATGGGACAGGGCAACGAGCAGTACTTC